Listed below are T cell receptor beta chains from one sample, sequenced in a study of shared clonotypes between healthy human individuals. Libraries were prepared by immunoSEQ multiplex PCR; TCRdb keeps only in-frame clonotypes and omits some of them. The repertoire holds around 940,000 clones, with about three quarters as singletons. The sequencing input was memory CD4+ T cells sorted from blood. Every receptor here comes from a man between 18 and 35 years old in good health. Each CDR3 is given with its conserved first and last residue. Each record gives: D gene, V gene, J gene, clone size, CDR3 DNA, CDR3 protein. The D gene is left open where the match is weak. A row's size may be missing; if present it is once, few, many or a size class.

TRBD2	TRBV11-2	TRBJ2-7	once	TGTGCCAGCAGCTTAGCTCGCGGGGGGTACTACGAGCAGTACTTC	CASSLARGGYYEQYF
-	TRBV5-1	TRBJ2-2	-	TGCGCCAGCAGCATGCAGGGACCGTCGTCCACCGGGGAGCTGTTTTTT	CASSMQGPSSTGELFF
-	TRBV19	TRBJ1-1	-	TGTGCCAGTACCCTGAGGGCAGCAACTGAAGCTTTCTTT	CASTLRAATEAFF
TRBD1	TRBV6-1	TRBJ1-4	-	TGTGCCAGCAGTTCTTGGACAGGGAGGGGTGAAAAACTGTTTTTT	CASSSWTGRGEKLFF
-	TRBV6-1	TRBJ2-3	once	TGTGCCAGCAACCGACTCGTGGGCACAGATACGCAGTATTTT	CASNRLVGTDTQYF
-	TRBV5-1	TRBJ2-2	few	TGCGCCAGCAGCTGGGACGGGAACACCGGGGAGCTGTTTTTT	CASSWDGNTGELFF
-	TRBV18	TRBJ1-5	once	TGTGCCAGCTCACCACGTATCGGGGAGCCCCAGCATTTT	CASSPRIGEPQHF
-	TRBV6-1	TRBJ1-4	-	TGTGCCAGCAGCCTACAGGCCACTAATGAAAAACTGTTTTTT	CASSLQATNEKLFF
-	TRBV7-9	TRBJ1-5	-	TGTGCCAGCAGCCACGGGGCGGGGGACAATCAGCCCCAGCATTTT	CASSHGAGDNQPQHF
-	TRBV27	TRBJ2-5	-	TGTGCCAGCAGTCGCTCAGGGGCAGGGGTAGAGACCCAGTACTTC	CASSRSGAGVETQYF
TRBD1	TRBV29-1	TRBJ2-4	-	TGCAGCGTTGAAACCCGGGACAGAGCCAAAAACATTCAGTACTTC	CSVETRDRAKNIQYF
TRBD1	TRBV5-1	TRBJ1-2	few	TGCGCCAGCAGCTTGGAGGGACAGGACGGTGGCTACACCTTC	CASSLEGQDGGYTF
TRBD1	TRBV6-1	TRBJ2-7	-	TGTGCCAGCAGCTTGGGACAGGGGAATTTCTACGAGCAGTACTTC	CASSLGQGNFYEQYF
-	TRBV5-1	TRBJ2-7	-	TGCGCCAGCAGCTTCCGGGACGCCACGGGGGAGCAGTACTTC	CASSFRDATGEQYF
TRBD2	TRBV7-9	TRBJ2-1	-	TGTGCCAGCAGCTTAGCTCTAGCGGGATACAATGAGCAGTTCTTC	CASSLALAGYNEQFF
-	TRBV29-1	TRBJ2-3	-	TGCAGCGTGGCTGCTAGCACAGATACGCAGTATTTT	CSVAASTDTQYF
-	TRBV19	TRBJ1-3	-	TGTGCCAGTAGTGACAGGGGAAACACCATATATTTT	CASSDRGNTIYF
-	TRBV7-8	TRBJ1-1	-	TGTGCCAGCACCCCCCTGGGGTGGGGTACTGAAGCTTTCTTT	CASTPLGWGTEAFF
TRBD1	TRBV5-1	TRBJ1-2	-	TGCGCCAGCAGCCTACCTACAGGGGGCCAGGGCTACACCTTC	CASSLPTGGQGYTF
-	TRBV9	TRBJ1-1	-	TGTGCCAGCAGCGTAGGAAGTAGAGTGGACACTGAAGCTTTCTTT	CASSVGSRVDTEAFF
TRBD2	TRBV15	TRBJ2-3	-	TGTGCCACCAGCCCAAAGGGACTAGCGGGGGCGCTGGGTGATACGCAGTATTTT	CATSPKGLAGALGDTQYF
TRBD2	TRBV30	TRBJ2-6	-	TGTGCCTGGAGTGTAGTAAGGACTAGCACTGGGGCCAACGTCCTGACTTTC	CAWSVVRTSTGANVLTF
TRBD1	TRBV6-6	TRBJ2-1	-	TGTGCCAGCAGTAGGGGACAGGGCTACAATGAGCAGTTCTTC	CASSRGQGYNEQFF
-	TRBV5-6	TRBJ1-1	-	TGTGCCAGCAGCTTGGTGCAGTCCACTGAAGCTTTCTTT	CASSLVQSTEAFF
TRBD1	TRBV18	TRBJ2-7	many	TGTGCCAGCTCACCGGTGGGGGGACAGGAGGCCTACGAGCAGTACTTC	CASSPVGGQEAYEQYF
TRBD1	TRBV5-4	TRBJ1-2	once	TGTGCCAGCAGCTTTCAGGGACAGGGTGTAGGTGGCTACACCTTC	CASSFQGQGVGGYTF
-	TRBV27	TRBJ2-7	-	TGTGCCAGCACCCTGGGACGGATGCCTTCCTTCTACGAGCAGTACTTC	CASTLGRMPSFYEQYF
TRBD1	TRBV28	TRBJ1-4	-	TGTGCCAGCAGTTCCCGGGACAGGGGGAACGAAAAACTGTTTTTT	CASSSRDRGNEKLFF
-	TRBV14	TRBJ2-6	-	TGTGCCAGCAGCCAAATGTCCGGGGCCAACGTCCTGACTTTC	CASSQMSGANVLTF
-	TRBV28	TRBJ2-7	-	TGTGCCAGCACGCGCGGCTACGAGCAGTACTTC	CASTRGYEQYF
TRBD1	TRBV9	TRBJ1-4	-	TGTGCCAGCAGTCCCTCCCCGGACAGGGGGATAATCTCAACTAATGAAAAACTGTTTTTT	CASSPSPDRGIISTNEKLFF
TRBD2	TRBV9	TRBJ2-1	-	TGTGCCAGCAGCGTAGGATCGGGGCTAGCGGGGTTACGGGAGCAGTTCTTC	CASSVGSGLAGLREQFF
TRBD1	TRBV6-5	TRBJ2-1	many	TGTGCCAGCAGGACCGACAGGGAACATGAGCAGTTCTTC	CASRTDREHEQFF
-	TRBV6-5	TRBJ2-7	once	TGTGCCAGCAGGCGGGACCCCCCGGGCGAGCAGTACTTC	CASRRDPPGEQYF
-	TRBV27	TRBJ2-2	-	TGTGCCAGCAGTTTCGGGACTGCGAACACCGGGGAGCTGTTTTTT	CASSFGTANTGELFF
TRBD1	TRBV2	TRBJ1-2	-	TGTGCCAGCAGGGAACAGGGGCCCTATGGCTACACCTTC	CASREQGPYGYTF
TRBD1	TRBV5-1	TRBJ1-5	-	TGCGCCAGCAGCTTGAGTGACAGGGGGCTGGATCAGCCCCAGCATTTT	CASSLSDRGLDQPQHF
TRBD1	TRBV5-4	TRBJ1-2	-	TGTGCCAGCAGCTTTGGACAGGGGGCACGTCGGGGCTACACCTTC	CASSFGQGARRGYTF
-	TRBV6-1	TRBJ2-5	-	TGTGCCAGCACCTTAGCGGTCCAAGAGACCCAGTACTTC	CASTLAVQETQYF
TRBD1	TRBV18	TRBJ2-3	few	TGTGCCAGCTCACCCTTCCTCTTTCAGGGGGCTGACTTTAACACGCAGTATTTT	CASSPFLFQGADFNTQYF
TRBD1	TRBV5-8	TRBJ1-2	-	TGTGCCAGCACCGGGACAGCGCATAACTATGGCTACACCTTC	CASTGTAHNYGYTF
-	TRBV11-1	TRBJ2-7	-	TGTGCCAGCAGCTTAGCGCCCAGCTCCTACGAGCAGTACTTC	CASSLAPSSYEQYF
-	TRBV6-1	TRBJ2-3	-	TGTGCCAGCAGTGCCTTATCGGGGGCCGCGGGAGATACGCAGTATTTT	CASSALSGAAGDTQYF
-	TRBV19	TRBJ1-1	few	TGTGCCAGTATGGGGTCTGAAGCTTTCTTT	CASMGSEAFF
-	TRBV2	TRBJ1-1	-	TGTGCCAGCAGTGAACTGAGGAGCATGAACACTGAAGCTTTCTTT	CASSELRSMNTEAFF
-	TRBV10-3	TRBJ1-6	-	TGTGCCATCAGTGAGGGTTATAATTCACCCCTCCACTTT	CAISEGYNSPLHF